The 15 T cell receptor beta chains in this list originate from one sample, sequenced in a study of Graves' ophthalmopathy and Graves' hyperthyroidism. Amplification targeted the TCR beta CDR3 regions, with RNA transcripts as the source material. First-round RT-PCR employed HTBI primers, with a second-round multiplex PCR after it. MiXCR, applied by TCRdb to the multiplex PCR reads, yields one record per CDR3 protein. This table has more than 300,000 distinct CDR3 sequences, about 18% appearing once. The material sequenced was peripheral blood. The receptors were gathered from an adult woman with stable Graves' hyperthyroidism.

Regarding this clonotype: A much larger clone differs by one base, so this may be a read error. This chain links TRBV28 with TRBJ2-4; 7 nucleotides agree with TRBD1. The DNA end lines up better with TRBJ2-1; the J call may be wrong. Germline V lookup: CDR1 MDHEN, CDR2 SYDVKM. The CDR3 sequence is 13 residues long. CDR3 sequence (DNA): TGTGCCAGCCTAACAACAGGGGTCTACGAGCAGTTCTTC. Its translation: CASLTTGVYEQFF.

This clonotype was counted a few times. The CDR3 region has the DNA TGTGCCAGCAGCTTCACGCCGGGACAGGGGAGCGAGCAGTACTTC. Protein: CASSFTPGQGSEQYF. The chain joins TRBV11-2 to TRBJ2-7; 10 bases fit TRBD1. This CDR3 has 15 amino acids. In germline, CDR1 is SGHAT, CDR2 FQNNGV. V was pared by 3 bases and J by 6 bases, with 8 bases of the junction left unmatched.

The chain combines TRBV6-1 with TRBJ1-5; D remains ambiguous. CDR1 is MNHNS and CDR2 is SASEGT in the germline V gene. V lost 3 bases to trimming and J lost 3 bases, with 9 bases between them. This CDR3 contains 14 residues. The CDR3: CASSELGVNQPQHF. In DNA, the CDR3 is TGTGCCAGCAGTGAGCTTGGGGTCAATCAGCCCCAGCATTTT.

This clonotype showed up many times. The chain recombines TRBV6-2 or TRBV6-3 with TRBJ1-1; D ambiguous. Germline values: CDR1 MNHEY, CDR2 SVGEGT. The CDR3 runs 14 residues. The V and J ends lost 0 bases and 4 bases respectively, with 9 bases between them. The CDR3 DNA reads as TGTGCCAGCAGTTACTCCCAACGGGGCACTGAAGCTTTCTTT. Translation: CASSYSQRGTEAFF.

In its sample, this clonotype was seen many times. The chain employs TRBV28 and TRBJ2-5; no definite D call. Trimming removed 4 bases at V and 0 bases at J, with 3 bases between. The CDR3 runs to 12 residues. The germline V gene has CDR1 MDHEN and CDR2 SYDVKM. CDR3 protein: CASSWDQETQYF. The CDR3 DNA sequence: TGTGCCAGCAGTTGGGACCAAGAGACCCAGTACTTC.

J is TRBJ1-2 and V is TRBV4-1; D is unclear. V lost 0 bases and J 0 bases, leaving 17 bases between the germline ends. The germline V gene has CDR1 MGHRA and CDR2 YSYEKL. The CDR3 has 18 amino acids. CDR3 nucleotides: TGCGCCAGCAGCCAAGATCTATGGACCTACCAAGCTAACTATGGCTACACCTTC. This codes for CASSQDLWTYQANYGYTF.

This clonotype was seen ten or more times. The chain has TRBV19 and TRBJ1-6; D remains unclear. CDR1 is LNHDA, CDR2 SQIVND, per germline (reference sequence). V gave up 5 bases and J gave up 6 bases, with 8 bases separating them. The CDR3 is made up of 13 amino acids. CDR3 amino acids: CASSYGSNSPLHF. The CDR3 DNA reads as TGTGCCAGTAGTTACGGCTCTAATTCACCCCTCCACTTT.

This clonotype was seen repeatedly, ten times or more. The V and J genes are TRBV24-1 and TRBJ2-4; D is unresolved. Germline V gives CDR1 KGHDR, CDR2 SFDVKD. V was cut by 4 bases and J by 7 bases, with 13 bases left in between. This CDR3 is built from 14 residues. CDR3 DNA sequence: TGTGCCACCAGTGAATCAGTGAATCCCAACATTCAGTACTTC. Amino acid sequence: CATSESVNPNIQYF.

There are many counts of this clonotype. The junction does not match germline at one end; this may be a read error. The chain carries TRBV2 and TRBJ2-4; 9 bases agree with TRBD2. The CDR3 spans 17 residues. CDR1 is SNHLY and CDR2 is FYNNEI in the germline V gene. CDR3 loop: CASNPGQRTLLAGRRFF. The CDR3 DNA reads TGTGCCAGCAATCCCGGACAGAGGACATTACTAGCGGGCCGAAGGTTCTTC.

The table lists this clonotype with many counts. This CDR3 reads CASILGGQETQYF. CDR3 coding DNA: TGTGCCAGCATATTGGGGGGACAAGAGACCCAGTACTTC. This chain joins TRBV2 and TRBJ2-5; D may be TRBD2 (6 bases). V lost 7 bases to trimming and J lost 2 bases, with 11 bases between them. Germline V gene lookup returns CDR1 SNHLY and CDR2 FYNNEI. This CDR3 has 13 residues.

The gene calls are TRBV27 and TRBJ2-7; D gene uncertain. The V and J ends lost 10 bases and 0 bases respectively, with 16 bases between them. Germline V gene data show CDR1 as MNHEY and CDR2 as SMNVEV (reference sequence). The CDR3 sequence is 14 residues long. The CDR3 is CATSPRPGSYEQYF. The CDR3 bases are TGTGCCACGTCCCCGAGGCCGGGCTCCTACGAGCAGTACTTC.

This clonotype was counted at least ten times. The J gene is TRBJ2-7, the V gene TRBV15; 8 bases match TRBD1. J lost 5 bases, V lost 0 bases, and 6 bases had no gene match. The CDR3 is 15 amino acids. The germline CDR1 and CDR2 sequences are LNHNV and YYDKDF (reference sequence). The CDR3 coding sequence is TGTGCCACCAGCAGAGATCGGGACAGGCCGCACGAGCAGTACTTC. Its protein is CATSRDRDRPHEQYF.

The CDR3 bases are TGTGCCAGCAGCTTAGTTTCGCGCCCCTACGAGCAGTACTTC. Translation gives CASSLVSRPYEQYF. The chain carries TRBV11-2 and TRBJ2-7, with no clear D. Germline V gene lookup returns CDR1 SGHAT and CDR2 FQNNGV. Trimming took off 1 base at V and 2 bases at J, with 9 bases between the two ends. The CDR3 contains 14 residues.

This clonotype was seen many times. The gene calls are TRBV19 and TRBJ1-5; possibly TRBD1 for D (5 bases). Between the trimmed V and J ends, which lost 5 bases and 7 bases, there was a span of 15 bases. This CDR3 comprises 14 residues. Germline values: CDR1 LNHDA, CDR2 SQIVND (reference sequence). Here the CDR3 DNA reads TGTGCCAGTAGTGCCGGACTGAGGGGACAGCCCCAGCATTTT. This codes for CASSAGLRGQPQHF.

This clonotype was seen repeatedly, ten times or more. The chain combines TRBV4-2 with TRBJ2-7; perhaps D is TRBD1 or TRBD2 (6 bases each). The V end lost 1 base, the J end lost 1 base, and 11 bases lay between the germline ends. Germline CDR1 is LGHNA and CDR2 is YNFKEQ. The CDR3 runs to 15 residues. As DNA, the CDR3 is TGTGCCAGCAGCCAAGGGGGGGACAAGTCCTACGAGCAGTACTTC. Translation gives CASSQGGDKSYEQYF.